This T cell receptor (beta chain) was captured by sequencing in a study of T-cell reconstitution after alpha-beta-depleted transplantation in children. General study results and limits: Reports say that about two months after transplant, the alpha-beta T cells came out of several hundred graft clones that had expanded. One year after transplant, T-cell counts and diversity came mostly from newly produced T cells.

The library targeted TCRbeta and was prepared with unique molecular identifiers. MiXCR, run by TCRdb on the PCR reads, gives a single entry per CDR3 protein. The sample holds 670,000 or so distinct CDR3 sequences, around 13% seen once. Comments on this clonotype: Its antigen is unidentified.

In germline, CDR1 is KGHSH, CDR2 LQKENI. Trimming cost V 4 bases and J 1 base, with 20 bases left between them. The CDR3 sequence is 17 residues long. Sequencing was performed on PBMCs, taken before TCRalphabeta/CD19-depleted stem cell transplant. The chain carries TRBV18 and TRBJ2-7; no reliable D call. This TCR was recovered from a girl aged 2 to 9 with congenital amegakaryocytic thrombocytopenia, due to receive a stem cell transplant. The CDR3 region is CASSRGPASLFSYEQYF. CDR3 bases: TGTGCCAGCTCACGTGGACCGGCCTCATTATTTTCCTACGAGCAGTACTTC.